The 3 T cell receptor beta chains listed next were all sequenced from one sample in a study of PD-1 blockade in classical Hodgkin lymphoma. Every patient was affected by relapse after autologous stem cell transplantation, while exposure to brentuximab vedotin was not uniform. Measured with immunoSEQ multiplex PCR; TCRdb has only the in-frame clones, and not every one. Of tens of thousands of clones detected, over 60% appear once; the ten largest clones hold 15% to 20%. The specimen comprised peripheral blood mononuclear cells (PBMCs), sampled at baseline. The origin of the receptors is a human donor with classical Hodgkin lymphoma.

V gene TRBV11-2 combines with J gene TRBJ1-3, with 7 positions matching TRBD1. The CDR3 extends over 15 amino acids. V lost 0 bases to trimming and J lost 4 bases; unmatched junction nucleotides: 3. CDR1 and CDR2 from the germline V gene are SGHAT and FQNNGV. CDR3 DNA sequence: TGTGCCAGCAGCTTAGAGACAGGGAACGGAAACACCATATATTTT. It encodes CASSLETGNGNTIYF. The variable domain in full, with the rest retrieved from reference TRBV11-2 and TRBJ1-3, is EAGVAQSPRYKIIEKRQSVAFWCNPISGHATLYWYQQILGQGPKLLIQFQNNGVVDDSQLPKDRFSAERLKGVDSTLKIQPAKLEDSAVYLCASSLETGNGNTIYFGEGSWLTVV.

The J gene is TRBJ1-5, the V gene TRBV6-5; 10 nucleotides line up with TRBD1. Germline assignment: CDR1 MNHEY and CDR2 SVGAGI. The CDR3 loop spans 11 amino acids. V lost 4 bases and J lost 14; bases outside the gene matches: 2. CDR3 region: CASSSGTGEHF. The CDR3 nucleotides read TGTGCCAGCAGTTCCGGGACAGGGGAGCATTTT.

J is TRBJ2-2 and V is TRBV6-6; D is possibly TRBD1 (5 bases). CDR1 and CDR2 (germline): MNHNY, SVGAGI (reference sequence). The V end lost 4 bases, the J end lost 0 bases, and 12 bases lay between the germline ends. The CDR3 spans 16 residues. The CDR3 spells CASSSSGKPNTGELFF. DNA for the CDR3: TGTGCCAGCAGTTCTTCAGGGAAGCCGAACACCGGGGAGCTGTTTTTT.